Following are 10 T cell receptor beta chains from one sample sequenced in a study of blood T cell repertoires in COVID-19. Repertoires were generated with immunoSEQ multiplex PCR, while TCRdb's copy carries only in-frame clones and drops some. The sample lists about 280,000 clones; roughly 90% were seen once. Material: PBMCs or T cells enriched from blood (not recorded which). Receptor source: a woman between 18 and 30 years old with acute COVID-19.

The chain links TRBV7-2 to TRBJ2-3, with D perhaps TRBD2 (5 bases). Germline lookup yields CDR1 SGHTA and CDR2 FQGNSA. The V gene lost 8 bases and the J gene lost 2 bases, with 11 bases spanning the gap. This CDR3 spans 13 amino acids. CDR3 in DNA: TGTGCCAGCGGACGGGGATCCACAGATACGCAGTATTTT. Its protein product is CASGRGSTDTQYF.

The genes are TRBV7-8 and TRBJ1-1; D is ambiguous. Trimming took off 0 bases at V and 4 bases at J, with 12 bases between the two ends. The V gene's germline CDR1 is SGHVS and CDR2 FQNEAQ. This CDR3 comprises 15 residues. CDR3 in amino acids: CASSLARPAFTEAFF. The CDR3 nucleotides are TGTGCCAGCAGCTTAGCGCGGCCAGCTTTCACTGAAGCTTTCTTT.

The chain is built from TRBV28 and TRBJ2-7, with TRBD2 identical over 11 bases. V lost 2 bases to trimming and J lost 3 bases; unmatched junction nucleotides: 6. The CDR3 has 16 residues. The germline CDR1 and CDR2 sequences are MDHEN and SYDVKM. CDR3 in DNA: TGTGCCAGCAGTTTAACGACTAGCGGGACAGGCTACGAGCAGTACTTC. Amino acids: CASSLTTSGTGYEQYF. The whole variable domain, filled in from reference TRBV28 and TRBJ2-7, reads DVKVTQSSRYLVKRTGEKVFLECVQDMDHENMFWYRQDPGLGLRLIYFSYDVKMKEKGDIPEGYSVSREKKERFSLILESASTNQTSMYLCASSLTTSGTGYEQYFGPGTRLTVT.

As DNA, the CDR3 is TGTGCCAGCAGTCCGAATAGCGGCTCCTACGAGCAGTACTTC. Amino acids: CASSPNSGSYEQYF. The chain is built from TRBV28 and TRBJ2-7; a possible D gene is TRBD2 (6 bases). The CDR3 contains 14 residues. Germline V gives CDR1 MDHEN, CDR2 SYDVKM. The V and J ends lost 5 bases and 0 bases respectively, with 11 bases between them.

V and J are TRBV28 and TRBJ2-3; a possible D gene is TRBD2 (6 bases). Trimming removed 2 bases from V and 6 bases from J, with 15 bases in between. Germline CDR1 and CDR2: MDHEN and SYDVKM. The CDR3 extends over 15 amino acids. CDR3 loop: CASSLDPSATDTQYF. In DNA form, the CDR3 reads TGTGCCAGCAGTTTAGACCCTAGCGCCACTGATACGCAGTATTTT.

The V call is TRBV28, the J call TRBJ1-2; TRBD1 matches 9 bases. Trimming at V came to 5 bases and at J to 9 bases, leaving 10 bases not matched to a gene. The germline V gene encodes CDR1 MDHEN and CDR2 SYDVKM. CDR3 size: 14 residues. The CDR3 DNA follows: TGTGCCAGCAGTCCGGTCGGGACAGGGTGGAGCTACACCTTC. Translating gives CASSPVGTGWSYTF.

V gene TRBV11-2 combines with J gene TRBJ1-1, with TRBD1 matching 9 bases. CDR3 length: 16 residues. V shed 4 bases, J shed 0 bases, and the junction held 6 bases outside the gene matches. Germline loops: CDR1 SGHAT, CDR2 FQNNGV. Here the CDR3 DNA reads TGTGCCAGCAGCTCTAGTGACAGGGGGTTGAACACTGAAGCTTTCTTT. Encoded protein: CASSSSDRGLNTEAFF.

The J gene is TRBJ1-1, the V gene TRBV5-8; D not certain. Germline CDR1 reads SGHTS; CDR2 reads YDEGEE. Deletions cut 1 base from V and 0 bases from J, with 7 bases between. The CDR3 has 14 residues. The CDR3 protein is CASSLMSVNTEAFF. CDR3 in DNA: TGTGCCAGCAGCTTGATGAGTGTGAACACTGAAGCTTTCTTT.

In its sample, this clone was seen once. The chain joins TRBV13 to TRBJ2-1, with D perhaps TRBD2 (6 bases). V gave up 5 bases and J gave up 3 bases, with 17 bases separating them. Germline CDR1 PRHDT, CDR2 FYEKMQ (reference sequence). The CDR3 contains 16 residues. The CDR3 DNA sequence: TGTGCCAGCAGCCTATTAGCGGATCGCTTCTACAATGAGCAGTTCTTC. Translation: CASSLLADRFYNEQFF.

The J gene is TRBJ2-1, the V gene TRBV4-1; TRBD2 agrees at 7 bases. J gave up 7 bases and V 1 base, and 10 bases lay outside the gene matches. CDR3 length: 16 residues. Per the germline V gene, CDR1 is MGHRA and CDR2 is YSYEKL. CDR3 amino acids: CASSQAGAGVGNEQFF. In nucleotides, the CDR3 is TGCGCCAGCAGCCAAGCGGGCGCGGGAGTAGGGAATGAGCAGTTCTTC.